These T cell receptor beta chains were read from a single sample in a study of CD8+CD57+ T cells in acquired aplastic anemia. TCRdb fed the reads into MiXCR, producing one record per CDR3 protein. This table holds some 120,000 distinct CDR3 sequences, almost 40% found once. Sequencing was done on a sample of sorted CD4+, CD8+, or CD8+CD57+ T cells (not recorded which) from PBMCs. These receptors all come from a human donor with aplastic anemia. CDR3s include the opening cysteine and the closing phenylalanine or tryptophan. A D gene is named only where the DNA matches it firmly. Clone size is shown for a subset of rows, as once, few, many or a class of expanded clone.

cdr3_aa	cdr3_nt	d_call	clone_size	v_call	j_call
CASSPRGGGNQPQHF	TGTGCCAGCAGCCCCAGGGGGGGCGGCAATCAGCCCCAGCATTTT	TRBD1	-	TRBV27	TRBJ1-5
CASSADGGFTGELFF	TGTGCCAGCAGCGCCGACGGAGGGTTCACCGGGGAGCTGTTTTTT	-	many	TRBV9	TRBJ2-2
CASSPQTALVLKETQYF	TGTGCCAGCAGCCCGCAGACAGCGCTAGTACTCAAAGAGACCCAGTACTTC	-	-	TRBV5-6	TRBJ2-5
CASRKTDSNTEAFF	TGTGCCAGCAGGAAGACAGACTCGAACACTGAAGCTTTCTTT	-	-	TRBV6-1	TRBJ1-1
CASSPLSPFGLAGGAGELFF	TGTGCCAGCAGCCCCCTCTCCCCCTTCGGACTAGCGGGGGGGGCCGGGGAGCTGTTTTTT	TRBD2	-	TRBV3-1	TRBJ2-2
CASSQPTGLGTGELFF	TGTGCCAGCAGCCAACCTACAGGGCTTGGGACCGGGGAGCTGTTTTTT	-	few	TRBV3-1	TRBJ2-2
CASSMTSGPNEQFF	TGTGCCAGCAGCATGACTAGCGGGCCTAATGAGCAGTTCTTC	TRBD2	many	TRBV7-3	TRBJ2-1
CSARDRRNEGEKLFF	TGCAGTGCTAGAGATCGGCGGAACGAAGGTGAAAAACTGTTTTTT	-	many	TRBV20-1	TRBJ1-4
CASSLAPSQPQHF	TGTGCCAGCAGCTTAGCCCCATCACAGCCCCAGCATTTT	-	many	TRBV5-8	TRBJ1-5
CASSLAGAEQYF	TGTGCCAGCAGCTTAGCAGGGGCCGAGCAGTACTTC	-	many	TRBV7-2	TRBJ2-7
CASSDGGFNTEAFF	TGTGCCAGCAGTGATGGGGGTTTTAACACTGAAGCTTTCTTT	-	many	TRBV2	TRBJ1-1
CASRDFQETQYF	TGTGCCTCTCGGGACTTCCAAGAGACCCAGTACTTC	-	many	TRBV10-3	TRBJ2-5
CASSQDVVNTEAFF	TGTGCCAGCAGCCAAGATGTGGTGAACACTGAAGCTTTCTTT	-	-	TRBV3-1	TRBJ1-1
CASGSGSRYNEQFF	TGTGCCAGCGGCTCGGGATCCCGCTACAATGAGCAGTTCTTC	-	-	TRBV25-1	TRBJ2-1
CASSPGQGRFYEQFF	TGTGCCAGCAGCCCTGGACAGGGGCGGTTCTATGAGCAGTTCTTC	TRBD1	many	TRBV7-9	TRBJ2-1
CASSLGPEDTQYF	TGTGCCAGCAGCTTAGGTCCCGAAGATACGCAGTATTTT	-	many	TRBV11-1	TRBJ2-3
CATSSGNYGYTF	TGTGCCACCAGTAGCGGTAACTATGGCTACACCTTC	-	-	TRBV24-1	TRBJ1-2
CASSFPLGATDTQYF	TGTGCCAGCAGCTTTCCACTAGGCGCTACAGATACGCAGTATTTT	-	-	TRBV5-4	TRBJ2-3
CASSESGRNTIYF	TGTGCCAGCAGTGAATCGGGGCGAAACACCATATATTTT	-	many	TRBV10-2	TRBJ1-3
CASSLFRDTEAFF	TGTGCCAGCAGCTTATTCAGGGACACTGAAGCTTTCTTT	-	many	TRBV5-5	TRBJ1-1
CASSSTGSNTGELFF	TGTGCTAGCAGCTCCACAGGGAGTAACACCGGGGAGCTGTTTTTT	-	many	TRBV7-7	TRBJ2-2
CASSLFIIGVRGVPNYGYTF	TGTGCCAGCAGCTTATTCATCATTGGCGTCAGGGGAGTGCCTAACTATGGCTACACCTTC	-	-	TRBV7-6	TRBJ1-2
CASSQGGGHPTAHGYTF	TGTGCCAGCAGCCAAGGGGGGGGGCACCCGACGGCTCATGGCTACACCTTC	-	many	TRBV14	TRBJ1-2
CASSYSTLGTEAFF	TGTGCCAGCAGTTACTCGACCTTGGGCACTGAAGCTTTCTTT	-	many	TRBV6-5	TRBJ1-1
CASSSTGTGILYEQYF	TGTGCCAGCAGTTCCACAGGGACAGGGATCCTCTACGAGCAGTACTTC	TRBD1	many	TRBV28	TRBJ2-7
CASSISGVFSGANVLTF	TGTGCCAGTAGTATTTCGGGGGTTTTTTCTGGGGCCAACGTCCTGACTTTC	-	many	TRBV19	TRBJ2-6
CASKMAGQGMDGYTF	TGTGCCAGTAAGATGGCGGGACAGGGGATGGATGGCTACACCTTC	TRBD1	many	TRBV19	TRBJ1-2
CASSRRDSPLHF	TGTGCCAGCAGTCGCCGAGATTCACCCCTCCACTTT	-	many	TRBV12-3/TRBV12-4	TRBJ1-6
CASSQRTGGRDTQYF	TGTGCCAGCAGCCAAAGGACGGGGGGCAGGGATACGCAGTATTTT	-	few	TRBV3-1	TRBJ2-3
CAISGGEANTGELFF	TGTGCCATCAGTGGAGGGGAAGCGAACACCGGGGAGCTGTTTTTT	-	once	TRBV11-3	TRBJ2-2
CSASEPFPRDWGYTF	TGCAGTGCTAGCGAGCCCTTCCCCAGGGATTGGGGCTACACCTTC	-	-	TRBV20-1	TRBJ1-2
CASSLGQSNSPLHF	TGCGCCAGCAGCTTGGGACAGAGTAATTCACCCCTCCACTTT	-	-	TRBV5-1	TRBJ1-6
CASSSEASHTGELFF	TGCGCCAGCAGCTCGGAGGCTAGCCACACCGGGGAGCTGTTTTTT	-	-	TRBV5-1	TRBJ2-2
CSASGTVGGYTF	TGCAGCGCGTCCGGGACAGTTGGTGGCTACACCTTC	TRBD1	-	TRBV29-1	TRBJ1-2
CASGDRGNQPQHF	TGTGCCAGCGGGGACAGGGGTAATCAGCCCCAGCATTTT	TRBD1	many	TRBV12-3/TRBV12-4	TRBJ1-5
CATSRTLGEQFF	TGTGCCACCAGCAGGACCCTGGGTGAGCAGTTCTTC	-	-	TRBV15	TRBJ2-1
CASSDQGGVNQPQHF	TGTGCCAGCAGTGATCAAGGGGGGGTCAATCAGCCCCAGCATTTT	-	many	TRBV25-1	TRBJ1-5
CATSRTPRTANQPQHF	TGTGCCACCAGCAGAACTCCCCGGACGGCAAATCAGCCCCAGCATTTT	-	many	TRBV15	TRBJ1-5
CASSATFTSTDTQYF	TGTGCCAGTAGTGCGACATTCACTAGTACAGATACGCAGTATTTT	-	-	TRBV19	TRBJ2-3
CASSQATAGKSCEQYF	TGCGCCAGTAGCCAAGCGACCGCCGGAAAGTCCTGCGAGCAGTACTTC	-	-	TRBV4-1	TRBJ2-7
CASSLEMNTEAFF	TGTGCCAGCAGCCTAGAGATGAACACTGAAGCTTTCTTT	-	-	TRBV7-6	TRBJ1-1
CAISETSGGETQYF	TGTGCCATCAGTGAGACTAGCGGTGGGGAGACCCAGTACTTC	TRBD2	-	TRBV10-3	TRBJ2-5
CASRRTENGYTF	TGTGCCAGCAGGAGGACAGAGAATGGCTACACCTTC	-	-	TRBV7-2	TRBJ1-2
CATSGLGKAGRSQYF	TGTGCCACCAGCGGCCTGGGCAAAGCGGGGAGGTCCCAGTACTTC	TRBD2	many	TRBV6-2/TRBV6-3	TRBJ2-5
CATSDLELNYGYTF	TGTGCCACCAGTGATTTGGAGCTTAACTATGGCTACACCTTC	-	-	TRBV24-1	TRBJ1-2
CASSGAGWSYEQYF	TGTGCCAGCAGCGGAGCGGGGTGGTCCTACGAGCAGTACTTC	TRBD2	-	TRBV7-3	TRBJ2-7
CAINGGAQETQYF	TGTGCCATTAACGGAGGGGCACAAGAGACCCAGTACTTC	-	-	TRBV10-3	TRBJ2-5
CASSALRTGVNEQFF	TGTGCCAGCAGCGCGCTACGGACAGGGGTCAATGAGCAGTTCTTC	TRBD1	-	TRBV11-2	TRBJ2-1
CASSPRRGSPLHF	TGTGCCAGTAGTCCCAGGAGGGGGTCACCCCTCCACTTT	-	-	TRBV19	TRBJ1-6
CSVEDINRDNSYEQYF	TGCAGCGTTGAAGATATTAACCGGGACAACTCCTACGAGCAGTACTTC	-	once	TRBV29-1	TRBJ2-7
CAISGTSGGEQFF	TGTGCCATCAGTGGGACTAGCGGGGGGGAGCAGTTCTTC	TRBD2	once	TRBV10-3	TRBJ2-1
CASSIGNQPQHF	TGTGCCAGTAGTATCGGTAATCAGCCCCAGCATTTT	-	few	TRBV19	TRBJ1-5
CASFSPAGAGSNEQFF	TGTGCCAGCTTCTCACCGGCGGGGGCGGGAAGTAATGAGCAGTTCTTC	-	few	TRBV6-1	TRBJ2-1